This TCR beta chain was found in a study of CD8+CD57+ T cells in acquired aplastic anemia. CDR3 and TCR beta VDJ profiling relied on genomic DNA as the template. TCRdb reanalysed the reads using MiXCR and keeps one entry per CDR3 protein. The data hold approximately 130,000 distinct CDR3 sequences, with under 60% observed a single time. This clonotype was observed at least ten times. Sequencing was done on patients that had shown CD8+CD57+ cell expansion by flow cytometry. The receptor was derived from a human donor with aplastic anemia. Material: sorted CD4+, CD8+, or CD8+CD57+ T cells (not recorded which) from PBMCs.

CDR3 region: CAITGGSNYGYTF. The CDR3 region has the DNA TGTGCCATCACGGGGGGTTCTAACTATGGCTACACCTTC. The rearrangement links TRBV10-3 to TRBJ1-2; D is possibly TRBD1 (5 bases). The CDR3 has 13 residues. In germline, CDR1 is ENHRY, CDR2 SYGVKD. The V end lost 7 bases, the J end lost 0 bases, and 9 bases lay between the germline ends.